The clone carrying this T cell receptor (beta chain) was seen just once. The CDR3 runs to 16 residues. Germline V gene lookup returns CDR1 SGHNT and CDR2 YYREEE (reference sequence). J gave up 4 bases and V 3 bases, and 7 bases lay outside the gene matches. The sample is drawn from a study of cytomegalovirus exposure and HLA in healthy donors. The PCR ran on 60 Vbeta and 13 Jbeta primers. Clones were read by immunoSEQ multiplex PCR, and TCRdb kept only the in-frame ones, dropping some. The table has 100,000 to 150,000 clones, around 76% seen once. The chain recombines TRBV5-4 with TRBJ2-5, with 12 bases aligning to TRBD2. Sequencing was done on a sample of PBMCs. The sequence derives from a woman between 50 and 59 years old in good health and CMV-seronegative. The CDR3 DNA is TGTGCCAGCAGCTCCCCTAGCGGGAGGGCAATAGAGACCCAGTACTTC. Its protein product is CASSSPSGRAIETQYF. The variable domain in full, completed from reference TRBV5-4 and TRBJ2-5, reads ETGVTQSPTHLIKTRGQQVTLRCSSQSGHNTVSWYQQALGQGPQFIFQYYREEENGRGNFPPRFSGLQFPNYSSELNVNALELDDSALYLCASSSPSGRAIETQYFGPGTRLLVL.